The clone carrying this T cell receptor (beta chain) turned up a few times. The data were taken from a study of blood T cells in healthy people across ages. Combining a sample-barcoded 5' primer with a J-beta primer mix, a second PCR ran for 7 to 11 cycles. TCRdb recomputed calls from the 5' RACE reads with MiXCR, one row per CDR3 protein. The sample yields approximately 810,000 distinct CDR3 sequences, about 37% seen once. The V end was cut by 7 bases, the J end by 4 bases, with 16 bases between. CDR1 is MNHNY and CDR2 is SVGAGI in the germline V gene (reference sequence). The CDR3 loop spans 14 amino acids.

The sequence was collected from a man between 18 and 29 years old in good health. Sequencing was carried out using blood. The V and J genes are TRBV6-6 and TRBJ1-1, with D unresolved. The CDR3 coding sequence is TGTGCCAGCACCCGAGTCCTCGAGGGCACTGAAGCTTTCTTT. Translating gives CASTRVLEGTEAFF.